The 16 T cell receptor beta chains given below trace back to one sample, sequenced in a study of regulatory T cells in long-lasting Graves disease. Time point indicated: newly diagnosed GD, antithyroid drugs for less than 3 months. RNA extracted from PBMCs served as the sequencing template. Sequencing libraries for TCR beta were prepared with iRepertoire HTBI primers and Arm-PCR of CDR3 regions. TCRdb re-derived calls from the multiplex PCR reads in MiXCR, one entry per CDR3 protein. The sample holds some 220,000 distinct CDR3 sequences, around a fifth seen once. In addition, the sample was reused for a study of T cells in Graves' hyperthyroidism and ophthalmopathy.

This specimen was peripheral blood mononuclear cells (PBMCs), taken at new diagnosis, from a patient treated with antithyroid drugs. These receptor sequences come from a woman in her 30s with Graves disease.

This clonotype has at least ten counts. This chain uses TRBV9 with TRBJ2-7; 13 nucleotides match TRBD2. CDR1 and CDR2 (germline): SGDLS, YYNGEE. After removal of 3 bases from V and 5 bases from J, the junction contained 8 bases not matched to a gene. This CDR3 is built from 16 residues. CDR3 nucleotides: TGTGCCAGCAGCGCCCTGGGACTAGCGGGAAGCGACGAGCAGTACTTC. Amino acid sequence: CASSALGLAGSDEQYF.

The CDR3 sequence is CASSHRTGISETQYF. The CDR3 DNA reads TGCGCCAGCAGCCACCGGACAGGGATAAGTGAGACCCAGTACTTC. V gene TRBV5-1 combines with J gene TRBJ2-5, with 8 nucleotides matching TRBD1. The CDR3 runs to 15 residues. With V trimmed by 4 bases and J by 5 bases, 10 bases remained unmatched. The germline V gene encodes CDR1 SGHRS and CDR2 YFSETQ.

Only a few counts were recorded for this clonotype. The CDR3 reads CASREGKNIQYF. The CDR3 DNA follows: TGTGCCAGCAGGGAGGGCAAAAACATTCAGTACTTC. The chain combines TRBV12-3 or TRBV12-4 with TRBJ2-4, with a tentative D call TRBD2 (6 bases). The CDR3 extends over 12 amino acids. With 6 bases removed from V and 3 bases from J, the gap between germline ends came to 6 bases.

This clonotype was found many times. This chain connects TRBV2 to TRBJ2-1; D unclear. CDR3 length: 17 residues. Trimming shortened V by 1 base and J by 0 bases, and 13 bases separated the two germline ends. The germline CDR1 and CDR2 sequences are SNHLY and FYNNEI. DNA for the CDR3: TGTGCCAGCAGTGAAGTCGTTGCGCCGAGCTCCTACAATGAGCAGTTCTTC. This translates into CASSEVVAPSSYNEQFF.

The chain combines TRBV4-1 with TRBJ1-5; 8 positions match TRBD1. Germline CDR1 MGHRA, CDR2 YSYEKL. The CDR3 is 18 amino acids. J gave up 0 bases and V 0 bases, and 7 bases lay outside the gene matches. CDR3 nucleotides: TGCGCCAGCAGCCAAGAACTAGGACAGGGTTATAGCAATCAGCCCCAGCATTTT. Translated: CASSQELGQGYSNQPQHF.

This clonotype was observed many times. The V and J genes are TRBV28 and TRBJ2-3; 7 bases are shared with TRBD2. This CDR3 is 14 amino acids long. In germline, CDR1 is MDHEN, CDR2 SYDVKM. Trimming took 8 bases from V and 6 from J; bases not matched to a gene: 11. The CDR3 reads CASGATSTRDTQYF. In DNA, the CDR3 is TGTGCCAGCGGGGCGACTAGCACACGGGATACGCAGTATTTT.

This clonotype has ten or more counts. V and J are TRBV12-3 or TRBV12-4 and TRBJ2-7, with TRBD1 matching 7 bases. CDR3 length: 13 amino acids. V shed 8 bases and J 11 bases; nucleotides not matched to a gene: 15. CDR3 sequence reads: CASCSVGPGQKYF. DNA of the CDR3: TGTGCCAGCTGTAGCGTTGGACCGGGACAGAAGTACTTC.

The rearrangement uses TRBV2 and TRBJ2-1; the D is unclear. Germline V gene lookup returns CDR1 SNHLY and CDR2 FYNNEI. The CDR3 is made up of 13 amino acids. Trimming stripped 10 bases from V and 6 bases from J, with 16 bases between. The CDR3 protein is CATKTEGFNEQFF. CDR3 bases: TGTGCCACAAAGACTGAAGGGTTCAATGAGCAGTTCTTC.

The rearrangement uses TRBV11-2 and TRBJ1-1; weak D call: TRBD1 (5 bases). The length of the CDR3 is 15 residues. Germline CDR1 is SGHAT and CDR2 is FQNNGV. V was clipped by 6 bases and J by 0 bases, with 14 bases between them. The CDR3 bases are TGTGCCAGCAGGGGGGGGTACCGTATGAACACTGAAGCTTTCTTT. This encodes CASRGGYRMNTEAFF.

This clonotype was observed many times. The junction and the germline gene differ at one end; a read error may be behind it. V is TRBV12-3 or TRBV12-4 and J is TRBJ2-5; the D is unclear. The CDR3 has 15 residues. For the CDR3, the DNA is TGTGCCAGCACTTTAGGTCCGTCGCGGCAAGAGACCCAGTACTTC. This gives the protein CASTLGPSRQETQYF.

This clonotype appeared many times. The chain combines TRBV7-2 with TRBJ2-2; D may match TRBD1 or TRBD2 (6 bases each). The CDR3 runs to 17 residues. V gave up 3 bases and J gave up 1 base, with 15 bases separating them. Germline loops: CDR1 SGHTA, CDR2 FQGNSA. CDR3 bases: TGTGCCAGCAGCTTCGTCGGGGGCGGCGGGAACACCGGGGAGCTGTTTTTT. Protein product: CASSFVGGGGNTGELFF.

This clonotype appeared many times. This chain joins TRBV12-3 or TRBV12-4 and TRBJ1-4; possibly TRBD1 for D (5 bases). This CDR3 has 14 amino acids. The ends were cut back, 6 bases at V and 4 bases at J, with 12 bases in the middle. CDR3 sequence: CASRLTAHNEKLFF. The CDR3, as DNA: TGTGCCAGCAGGCTGACAGCCCATAATGAAAAACTGTTTTTT.

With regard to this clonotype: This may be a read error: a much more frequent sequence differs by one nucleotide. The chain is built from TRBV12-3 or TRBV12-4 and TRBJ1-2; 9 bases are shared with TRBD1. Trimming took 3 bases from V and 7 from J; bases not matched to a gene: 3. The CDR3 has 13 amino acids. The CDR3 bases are TGTGCCAGCAGTTTCGGGACAGGGTTTGGCTACACCTTC. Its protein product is CASSFGTGFGYTF.

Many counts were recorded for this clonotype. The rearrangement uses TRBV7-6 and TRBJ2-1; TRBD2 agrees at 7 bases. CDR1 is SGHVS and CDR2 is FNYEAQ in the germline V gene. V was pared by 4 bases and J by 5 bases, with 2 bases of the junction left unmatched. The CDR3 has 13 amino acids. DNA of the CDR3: TGTGCCAGCAGCTGGGGGACTAACAATGAGCAGTTCTTC. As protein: CASSWGTNNEQFF.

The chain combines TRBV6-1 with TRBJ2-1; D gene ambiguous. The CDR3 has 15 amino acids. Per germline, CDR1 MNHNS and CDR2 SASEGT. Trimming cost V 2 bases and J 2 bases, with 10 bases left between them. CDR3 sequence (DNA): TGTGCCAGCAGTGAACTTGTGTCAACCTACAATGAGCAGTTCTTC. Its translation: CASSELVSTYNEQFF.

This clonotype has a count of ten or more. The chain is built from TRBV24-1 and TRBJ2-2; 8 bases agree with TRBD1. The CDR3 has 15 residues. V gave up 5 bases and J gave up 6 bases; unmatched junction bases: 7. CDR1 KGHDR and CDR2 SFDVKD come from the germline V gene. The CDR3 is CATSAGQGLAGELFF. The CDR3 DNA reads TGTGCCACCAGTGCCGGACAGGGCTTGGCCGGGGAGCTGTTTTTT.